The 5 T cell receptor beta chains below were found in one sample sequenced in a study of blood T cell repertoires in COVID-19. Method: immunoSEQ multiplex PCR; TCRdb's copy keeps in-frame clones and lacks some. Of 230,000 or so clones listed, nearly 90% are singletons. The material sequenced was peripheral blood. The receptors come from a woman aged 35 to 49 who had recovered from COVID-19.

V is TRBV6-5 and J is TRBJ2-2; D possibly corresponds to TRBD2 (5 bases). Germline loops: CDR1 MNHEY, CDR2 SVGAGI. This CDR3 comprises 15 residues. The V gene lost 7 bases and the J gene lost 7 bases, with 19 bases spanning the gap. The CDR3 DNA is TGTGCCAGCAATATAATACTAGACTCTAGCGGGGAGCTGTTTTTT. Translated, it gives CASNIILDSSGELFF.

The V and J genes are TRBV4-1 and TRBJ2-7, with TRBD2 as a possible D gene (5 bases). The germline gives CDR1 MGHRA, CDR2 YSYEKL. This CDR3 has 14 residues. Trimming removed 1 base from V and 3 bases from J, with 10 bases in between. In DNA form, the CDR3 reads TGCGCCAGCAGCCAAGTATCCCGGGACTACGAGCAGTACTTC. Its translation: CASSQVSRDYEQYF.

This clone was detected only a few times. The V gene is TRBV2, the J gene TRBJ2-7, with a weak D call TRBD1 (5 bases). The CDR3 runs to 14 residues. Per the germline V gene, CDR1 is SNHLY and CDR2 is FYNNEI. V lost 2 bases and J lost 3, with 11 bases in between. The CDR3 region has the DNA TGTGCCAGCAGTGAAAACAGGCCCTACTACGAGCAGTACTTC. Residues: CASSENRPYYEQYF. The full variable domain, completed using reference TRBV2 and TRBJ2-7, is EPEVTQTPSHQVTQMGQEVILRCVPISNHLYFYWYRQILGQKVEFLVSFYNNEISEKSEIFDDQFSVERPDGSNFTLKIRSTKLEDSAMYFCASSENRPYYEQYFGPGTRLTVT.

V is TRBV23-1 and J is TRBJ2-1; D remains unclear. TRBV23-1 is an open reading frame, and its role is uncertain. This CDR3 has 16 amino acids. V lost 0 bases, J lost 8 bases, and 17 bases lay in between. The CDR3 DNA sequence: TGCGCCAGCAGTCAATCTGGGCAGGCCTCGGTGGATGAGCAGTTCTTC. This translates into CASSQSGQASVDEQFF.

The V gene is TRBV30, the J gene TRBJ2-1; D unclear. There are 11 residues in the CDR3. Germline CDR1 reads GTSNPN; CDR2 reads SVGIG (reference sequence). Trimming stripped 3 bases from V and 8 bases from J, with 8 bases between. The CDR3 region has the DNA TGTGCCTGGAGCGAAAGCGATGAGCAGTTCTTC. Translating it yields CAWSESDEQFF. Supplemented by reference TRBV30 and TRBJ2-1, the full variable domain reads SQTIHQWPATLVQPVGSPLSLECTVEGTSNPNLYWYRQAAGRGLQLLFYSVGIGQISSEVPQNLSASRPQDRQFILSSKKLLLSDSGFYLCAWSESDEQFFGPGTRLTVL.